This is a list of T cell receptor beta chains from one sample in a study of low-dose radiotherapy and immunotherapy resistance in tumors. TCRdb fed the reads into MiXCR, producing one record per CDR3 protein. This table has tens of thousands of distinct CDR3 sequences, more than 25% appearing once. The sample here was PBMCs, taken before treatment. The receptors stem from a female donor with ovarian cancer. Both conserved end residues are part of each CDR3. The listing skips clone size in some rows; elsewhere it reads once, few, many or a size class.

CDR3 protein: CASSSSGRNPDTQYF
V gene: TRBV12-3/TRBV12-4
J gene: TRBJ2-3
clone size: many

CDR3 protein: CASGVGKGRTGANVLTF
V gene: TRBV11-2
J gene: TRBJ2-6
clone size: many

CDR3 protein: CASRAGGQDTGELFF
V gene: TRBV6-2/TRBV6-3
J gene: TRBJ2-2
clone size: NA

CDR3 protein: CASKETGGVWEKLFF
V gene: TRBV2
J gene: TRBJ1-4
clone size: many

CDR3 protein: CASSLFGRTEAFF
V gene: TRBV28
J gene: TRBJ1-1
clone size: NA

CDR3 protein: CASSSPGPRADTQYF
V gene: TRBV7-9
J gene: TRBJ2-3
clone size: many

CDR3 protein: CASSPRGGGPPGSCFF
V gene: TRBV12-3/TRBV12-4
J gene: TRBJ2-2
clone size: NA

CDR3 protein: CSASGWVSNTEAFF
V gene: TRBV20-1
J gene: TRBJ1-1
clone size: many

CDR3 protein: CASSPGQALSQHF
V gene: TRBV12-3/TRBV12-4
J gene: TRBJ1-5
clone size: many

CDR3 protein: CASVPRLAAQETQYF
V gene: TRBV21-1
J gene: TRBJ2-5
clone size: many

CDR3 protein: CASSSPRQGKETQYF
V gene: TRBV21-1
J gene: TRBJ2-5
clone size: many

CDR3 protein: CATWDRGLYSPLHF
V gene: TRBV28
J gene: TRBJ1-6
clone size: NA

CDR3 protein: CASSRDFFTDTQYF
V gene: TRBV7-2
J gene: TRBJ2-3
clone size: many

CDR3 protein: CASSPLGGSGYTF
V gene: TRBV7-8
J gene: TRBJ1-2
clone size: NA

CDR3 protein: CASSPHGPGDGYTF
V gene: TRBV5-1
J gene: TRBJ1-2
clone size: NA

CDR3 protein: CASSLSGLPADTQYF
V gene: TRBV3-1
J gene: TRBJ2-3
clone size: many

CDR3 protein: CSVVGQGVRDEQFF
V gene: TRBV29-1
J gene: TRBJ2-1
clone size: many

CDR3 protein: CASSPTGGSTDTQYF
V gene: TRBV18
J gene: TRBJ2-3
clone size: many

CDR3 protein: CSVEPGTGRGTEAFF
V gene: TRBV29-1
J gene: TRBJ1-1
clone size: many

CDR3 protein: CASSLGHLEQFF
V gene: TRBV7-2
J gene: TRBJ2-1
clone size: many

CDR3 protein: CASSLYDRAIITGELFF
V gene: TRBV27
J gene: TRBJ2-2
clone size: few

CDR3 protein: CASSLLSAGGPYNEQFF
V gene: TRBV5-5
J gene: TRBJ2-1
clone size: many

CDR3 protein: CASHSDRDRSFRGTGNQPQHF
V gene: TRBV11-3
J gene: TRBJ1-5
clone size: many

CDR3 protein: CARNPYEQYF
V gene: TRBV28
J gene: TRBJ2-7
clone size: NA

CDR3 protein: CASRWGTSRHEQFF
V gene: TRBV21-1
J gene: TRBJ2-1
clone size: many

CDR3 protein: CASSLGLGLGYTF
V gene: TRBV28
J gene: TRBJ1-2
clone size: few

CDR3 protein: CSARGSGANVLTF
V gene: TRBV20-1
J gene: TRBJ2-6
clone size: many